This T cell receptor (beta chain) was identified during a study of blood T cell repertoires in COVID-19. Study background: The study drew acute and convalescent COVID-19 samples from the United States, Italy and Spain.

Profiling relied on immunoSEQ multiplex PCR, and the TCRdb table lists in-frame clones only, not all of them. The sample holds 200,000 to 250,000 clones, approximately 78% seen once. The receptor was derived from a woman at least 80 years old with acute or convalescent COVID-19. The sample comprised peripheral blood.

The CDR3 DNA reads as TGTGCCAGCAGTGTAGCCGGGACAGGCGGCACTGAAGCTTTCTTT. Its protein is CASSVAGTGGTEAFF. The V gene is TRBV28, the J gene TRBJ1-1, with 8 nucleotides matching TRBD1. The CDR3 is made up of 15 amino acids. The germline CDR1 and CDR2 sequences are MDHEN and SYDVKM. Unmatched junction bases numbered 9, after V lost 5 bases and J lost 4 bases.